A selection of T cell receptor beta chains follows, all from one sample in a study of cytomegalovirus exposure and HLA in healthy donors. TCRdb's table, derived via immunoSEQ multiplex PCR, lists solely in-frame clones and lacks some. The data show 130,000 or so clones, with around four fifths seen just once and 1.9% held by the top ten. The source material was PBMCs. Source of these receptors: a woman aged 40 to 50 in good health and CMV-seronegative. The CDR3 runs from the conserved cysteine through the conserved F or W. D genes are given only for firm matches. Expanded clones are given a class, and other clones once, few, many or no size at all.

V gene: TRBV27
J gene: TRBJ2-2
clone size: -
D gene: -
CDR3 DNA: TGTGCCAGCAGTTTATTTAGCATACTCACCGGGGAGCTGTTTTTT
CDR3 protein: CASSLFSILTGELFF

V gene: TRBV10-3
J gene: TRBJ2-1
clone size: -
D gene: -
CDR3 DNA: TGTGCCATCAGTGAGGGACTAACCACCTTCTCCTACAATGAGCAGTTCTTC
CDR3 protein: CAISEGLTTFSYNEQFF

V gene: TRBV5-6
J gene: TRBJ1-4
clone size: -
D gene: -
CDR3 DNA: TGTGCCAGCAGCTTGTTCGTCGCAACTAATGAAAAACTGTTTTTT
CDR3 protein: CASSLFVATNEKLFF

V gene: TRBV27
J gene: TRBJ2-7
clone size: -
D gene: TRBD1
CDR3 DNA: TGTGCCAGCAGCCCGGGACAGGGGGCGTACGAGCAGTACTTC
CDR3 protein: CASSPGQGAYEQYF

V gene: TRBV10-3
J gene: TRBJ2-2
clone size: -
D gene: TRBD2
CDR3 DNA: TGTGCCATCAGGGGGAGCGGGAGGGCCTCGAACACCGGGGAGCTGTTTTTT
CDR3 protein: CAIRGSGRASNTGELFF

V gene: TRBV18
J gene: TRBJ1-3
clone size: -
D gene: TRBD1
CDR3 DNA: TGTGCCAGCTCACCGACAGGGGGCACCTCTGGAAACACCATATATTTT
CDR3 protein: CASSPTGGTSGNTIYF

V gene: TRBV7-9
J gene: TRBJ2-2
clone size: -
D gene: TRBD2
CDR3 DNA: TGTGCCAGCAGCTTAGCGGGACTAGCCCCCACACTAAAGTTT
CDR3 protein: CASSLAGLAPTLKF

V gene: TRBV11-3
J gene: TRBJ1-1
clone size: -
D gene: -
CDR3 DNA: TGTGCCAGCACCCGGGGTTCGAACTTGGTGAACACTGAAGCTTTCTTT
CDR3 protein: CASTRGSNLVNTEAFF

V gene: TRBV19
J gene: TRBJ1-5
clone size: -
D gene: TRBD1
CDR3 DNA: TGTGCCAGTAGGCGTGACAGGGGCGATCAGCCCCAGCATTTT
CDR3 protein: CASRRDRGDQPQHF

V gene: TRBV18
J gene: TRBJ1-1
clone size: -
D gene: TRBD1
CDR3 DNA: TGTGCCAGCTCACGGGGACAGGGGATGAACACTGAAGCTTTCTTT
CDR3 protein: CASSRGQGMNTEAFF

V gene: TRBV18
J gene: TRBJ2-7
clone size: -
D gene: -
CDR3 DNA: TGTGCCAGCTCATCGACAGGAACAACCTACGAGCAGTACTTC
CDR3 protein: CASSSTGTTYEQYF

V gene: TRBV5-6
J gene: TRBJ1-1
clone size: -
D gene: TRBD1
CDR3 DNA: TGTGCCAGCAGCTTTCGGACAGGGCAGATAAACACTGAAGCTTTCTTT
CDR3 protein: CASSFRTGQINTEAFF

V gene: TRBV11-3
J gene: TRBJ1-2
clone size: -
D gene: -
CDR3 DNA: TGTGCCAGCAGTCCCACTGAGTTCCGCCTTAACTATGGCTACACCTTC
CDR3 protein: CASSPTEFRLNYGYTF

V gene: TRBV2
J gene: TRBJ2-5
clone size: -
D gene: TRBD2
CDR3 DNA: TGTGCCAGCAGGGGGACTAGCTTAGGAGAGACCCAGTACTTC
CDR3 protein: CASRGTSLGETQYF

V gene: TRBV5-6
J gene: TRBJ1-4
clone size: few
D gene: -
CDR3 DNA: TGTGCCAGCAGCTTTAGACGGAGCTTTAATGAAAAACTGTTTTTT
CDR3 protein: CASSFRRSFNEKLFF

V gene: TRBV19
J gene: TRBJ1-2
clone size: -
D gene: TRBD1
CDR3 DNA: TGTGCCAGTAGGGATCCGGGACAGGGGGCGAGAAACTATGGCTACACCTTC
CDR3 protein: CASRDPGQGARNYGYTF

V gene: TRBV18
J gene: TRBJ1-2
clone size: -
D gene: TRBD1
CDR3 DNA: TGTGCCAGCTCGACAGGGTCCGGGGCTAACTATGGCTACACCTTC
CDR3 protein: CASSTGSGANYGYTF

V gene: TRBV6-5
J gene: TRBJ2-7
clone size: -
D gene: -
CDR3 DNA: TGTGCCAGCAGTCAAGGGGGAAAGGCGCAGTACTTC
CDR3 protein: CASSQGGKAQYF

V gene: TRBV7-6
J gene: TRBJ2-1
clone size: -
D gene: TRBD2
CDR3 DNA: TGTGCCAGCAGCTTAGGGCTAGCGGTTAGCTCCTACAATGAGCAGTTCTTC
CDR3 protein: CASSLGLAVSSYNEQFF

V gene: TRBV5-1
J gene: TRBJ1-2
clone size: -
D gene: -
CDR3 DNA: TGCGCCAGCAGCGGTGGAGTAGCTAACTATGGCTACACCTTC
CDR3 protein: CASSGGVANYGYTF

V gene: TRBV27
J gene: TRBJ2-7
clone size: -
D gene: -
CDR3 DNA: TGTGCCAGCAGGACACACACCTACGAGCAGTACTTC
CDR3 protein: CASRTHTYEQYF

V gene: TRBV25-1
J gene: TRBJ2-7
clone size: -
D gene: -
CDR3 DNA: TGTGCCAGCTCCAGGGATTCCTACGAGCAGTACTTC
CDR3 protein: CASSRDSYEQYF